This is a list of T cell receptor beta chains from one sample in a study of T cells after yellow fever vaccination. MiXCR, applied by TCRdb to the 5' RACE reads, yields one record per CDR3 protein. The table records hundreds of thousands of distinct CDR3 sequences, about 9.5% of them present only once. The sequenced sample was PBMCs, obtained on the day of the first yellow fever vaccination. Receptor source: a young man who received the YFV17D yellow fever vaccine. CDR3s include the opening cysteine and the closing phenylalanine or tryptophan. A D gene is named only where the DNA matches it firmly. Size tells how often a clone was seen (once, few, many) or the class of an expanded clone, and some rows leave it out.

abundance	j_gene	d_gene	v_gene	CDR3nt	CDR3aa
few	TRBJ2-1	TRBD1	TRBV19	TGTGCCAGTAGTATTATGGGACAGGGCATATCCTCCTACAATGAGCAGTTCTTC	CASSIMGQGISSYNEQFF
few	TRBJ1-2	.	TRBV19	TGTGCCAGTAGTATCACAGGGTTTGGAGGCGGCTACACCTTC	CASSITGFGGGYTF
.	TRBJ1-2	TRBD1	TRBV2	TGTGCCAGCAGTGAAGCGATCGGGACAGGAGTCCGCGGCTACACCTTC	CASSEAIGTGVRGYTF
.	TRBJ1-5	.	TRBV6-2/TRBV6-3	TGTGCCAGCAGTTACTCGTGGGGGCCAAACCAGCCCCAGCATTTT	CASSYSWGPNQPQHF
many	TRBJ2-1	.	TRBV20-1	TGCAGTGTTAATGAGCAGTTCTTC	CSVNEQFF
.	TRBJ2-1	TRBD2	TRBV4-1	TGCGCCAGCAGCCAAGGGTGGGTAGCGGGGGAGAAACACAATGAGCAGTTCTTC	CASSQGWVAGEKHNEQFF
few	TRBJ1-3	.	TRBV29-1	TGCAGCGGCCGAGCGGGGGCTGGAAACACCATATATTTT	CSGRAGAGNTIYF
many	TRBJ2-2	TRBD1	TRBV9	TGTGCCAGCAGCCCCAAGGACAGGGGGGCCGGGGAGCTGTTTTTT	CASSPKDRGAGELFF
many	TRBJ2-1	.	TRBV10-1	TGCGCCAGCAGAAACGGGAATTCCCTGTACAATGAGCAGTTCTTC	CASRNGNSLYNEQFF
few	TRBJ2-3	.	TRBV6-1	TGTGCCAGCACCCAGGGACGGGGAATAACAGATACGCAGTATTTT	CASTQGRGITDTQYF
few	TRBJ2-1	.	TRBV5-1	TGCGCCAGCACCCCGGAGAGCTCCTACAATGAGCAGTTCTTC	CASTPESSYNEQFF
many	TRBJ2-7	TRBD1	TRBV5-1	TGCGCCAGCAGCATGATAGGGACAGGGGGGAACGAGCAGTACTTC	CASSMIGTGGNEQYF
few	TRBJ1-5	.	TRBV12-3/TRBV12-4	TGTGCCAGCAGTTTAGCGCCTCAGGGGATAGGTCAGCCCCAGCATTTT	CASSLAPQGIGQPQHF
.	TRBJ2-3	.	TRBV4-1	TGCGCCAGCAGCCAAGATCCTTCTTCCATCTGGGCGCAGTATTTT	CASSQDPSSIWAQYF